This is a list of T cell receptor beta chains from one sample in a study of shared clonotypes between healthy human individuals. The assay was immunoSEQ multiplex PCR, and TCRdb's table has in-frame clones only and misses some. The table includes about 1 million clones, approximately 70% detected once. The sequencing input was memory CD4+ T cells sorted from blood. These receptors were collected from a man between 18 and 35 years old in good health. The CDR3 runs from the conserved cysteine through the conserved F or W. D genes are given only for firm matches. Clone size, where shown, is once, few, many, or a class for clones that have expanded.

size | D | J | V | DNA | CDR3
NA | TRBD2 | TRBJ2-1 | TRBV30 | TGTGCCTGGACGGCTAGCGGGAGATCCTACAATGAGCAGTTCTTC | CAWTASGRSYNEQFF
once | NA | TRBJ2-5 | TRBV27 | TGTGCCAGCAGTTTAAATTCGAGGGGGGTGGAGACCCAGTACTTC | CASSLNSRGVETQYF
NA | TRBD1 | TRBJ2-7 | TRBV5-1 | TGCGCCAGCTCCGGGACAGGCTCCTACGAGCAGTACTTC | CASSGTGSYEQYF
NA | NA | TRBJ2-7 | TRBV30 | TGTGCCTGGAGTGTACCGGCGGGGAGCCTCGGCGAGCAGTACTTC | CAWSVPAGSLGEQYF
NA | NA | TRBJ2-7 | TRBV7-4 | TGTGCCAGCAGCGACCGGGACTTC | CASSDRDF
NA | TRBD2 | TRBJ2-7 | TRBV4-1 | TGCGCCAGCAGCCGAGAAGCGGGGGGGCGCTCCTACGAGCAGTACTTC | CASSREAGGRSYEQYF
few | NA | TRBJ2-7 | TRBV9 | TGTGCCAGCAGCGTAGGGCAGCCCAGCTTCGAGCAGTACTTC | CASSVGQPSFEQYF
NA | NA | TRBJ1-1 | TRBV29-1 | TGCAGCGTTGAAGATGTGCGGAACACTGAAGCTTTCTTT | CSVEDVRNTEAFF
NA | NA | TRBJ1-2 | TRBV28 | TGTGCCAGCAGTTTCGACCCAACCTCCACCTATGGCTACACCTTC | CASSFDPTSTYGYTF
NA | NA | TRBJ1-5 | TRBV10-2 | TGCGCCAGCAGTCTCGGCCAGAGCAATCAGCCCCAGCATTTT | CASSLGQSNQPQHF
NA | TRBD1 | TRBJ2-1 | TRBV18 | TGTGCCAGCTCCCTCCGGGGGACAGGGCAGGAAAATGAGCAGTTCTTC | CASSLRGTGQENEQFF
NA | NA | TRBJ1-6 | TRBV4-3 | TGCGCCAGCAGCCAAAACTCCGACAGTTCTCCTTATAATTCACCCCTCCACTTT | CASSQNSDSSPYNSPLHF
NA | NA | TRBJ1-2 | TRBV7-2 | TGTGCCAGCAGCTTAGATACGGGGAACTATGGCTACACCTTC | CASSLDTGNYGYTF
NA | NA | TRBJ1-2 | TRBV5-1 | TGCGCCAGCAGCCCCGGACGGAGAGCTAACTATGGCTACACCTTC | CASSPGRRANYGYTF
few | NA | TRBJ1-1 | TRBV7-6 | TGTGCCAGCAGCCCGGGTGGGGGCGGAAACACTGAAGCTTTCTTT | CASSPGGGGNTEAFF
few | TRBD2 | TRBJ2-7 | TRBV5-5 | TGTGCCAGCAGCTTGCTGGGGACTAGCGGCTCCTACGAGCAGTACTTC | CASSLLGTSGSYEQYF
few | TRBD1 | TRBJ2-3 | TRBV28 | TGTGCCAGCAGTTTAGATGGGTCCAGGGGGCTATATACGCAGTATTTT | CASSLDGSRGLYTQYF
NA | NA | TRBJ2-1 | TRBV18 | TGTGCCAGCTCACCACAGGCTCCCACCTACAATGAGCAGTTCTTC | CASSPQAPTYNEQFF
NA | NA | TRBJ2-4 | TRBV4-1 | TGCGCCAGCAGCCAGGGTCCCGGATCGGGGGTATACATTCAGTACTTC | CASSQGPGSGVYIQYF
NA | NA | TRBJ1-4 | TRBV28 | TGTGCCAGCATGAGTTCCAGGGACACTAATGAAAAACTGTTTTTT | CASMSSRDTNEKLFF
NA | NA | TRBJ1-2 | TRBV27 | TGTGCCAGCGGGCGTTATGGTGGCTACACCTTC | CASGRYGGYTF
NA | NA | TRBJ2-5 | TRBV12-5 | TGTGCTAGTGGGGAGGACTGGGGCGGGGAGACCCAGTACTTC | CASGEDWGGETQYF
once | TRBD2 | TRBJ2-3 | TRBV7-6 | TGTGCCAGCAGCGTTAATAGCGGGAGTGGGTATACGCAGTATTTT | CASSVNSGSGYTQYF
NA | NA | TRBJ1-6 | TRBV19 | TGTGCCAGTAGTATGCAGGGGATCTATAATTCACCCCTCCACTTT | CASSMQGIYNSPLHF
NA | NA | TRBJ2-7 | TRBV7-8 | TGTGCCAGCAGCTTAGCAGGGTCAAGTACCTACGAGCAGTACTTC | CASSLAGSSTYEQYF
many | NA | TRBJ2-3 | TRBV5-1 | TGCGCCAGCAGCTTGGCAGGAATTGCAGATACGCAGTATTTT | CASSLAGIADTQYF
once | TRBD2 | TRBJ2-1 | TRBV7-3 | TGTGCCAGCAGCCCCAGCGGGGGACCCTACAATGAGCAGTTCTTC | CASSPSGGPYNEQFF
NA | TRBD1 | TRBJ1-1 | TRBV28 | TGTGCCAGTGGGACAGGCGCCATGAACACTGAAGCTTTCTTT | CASGTGAMNTEAFF
NA | TRBD1 | TRBJ2-7 | TRBV7-9 | TGTGCCAGCAGCTTAGGGGGACAGGGGAACCACGAGCAGTACTTC | CASSLGGQGNHEQYF
NA | TRBD1 | TRBJ2-1 | TRBV7-3 | TGTGCCAGCAGCTTAAGTCAGGGGGCCCACAATGAGCAGTTCTTC | CASSLSQGAHNEQFF
NA | NA | TRBJ2-4 | TRBV2 | TGTGCCAGCATGCAGGGTGTGACTAAAAACATTCAGTACTTC | CASMQGVTKNIQYF
NA | NA | TRBJ1-6 | TRBV9 | TGTGCCAGCAGCCCCCAAGGGACCGCGGTGGCACCCCTCCACTTT | CASSPQGTAVAPLHF
NA | TRBD2 | TRBJ2-3 | TRBV6-6 | TGTGCCAGCAGTGACGGGACTAGCCGCACAGATACGCAGTATTTT | CASSDGTSRTDTQYF
NA | NA | TRBJ1-6 | TRBV28 | TGTGCCAGCAGTGGAATGGGGGAGAGCTCCTATAATTCACCCCTCCACTTT | CASSGMGESSYNSPLHF
NA | NA | TRBJ1-2 | TRBV11-2 | TGTGCCAGCAGCCTCGGACAGACTAACTATGGCTACACCTTC | CASSLGQTNYGYTF
NA | NA | TRBJ1-1 | TRBV25-1 | TGTGCCAGCAGTGCCCCCACAAGGGGTAACACTGAAGCTTTCTTT | CASSAPTRGNTEAFF
NA | TRBD2 | TRBJ2-7 | TRBV6-1 | TGTGCCAGCAGTCGTATAGCGGGAGGGCCCTACGAGCAGTACTTC | CASSRIAGGPYEQYF